This passage covers 9 T cell receptor beta chains from one sample sequenced in a study of identical twins (dated by TCRdb to between 2015 and 2016). Libraries were constructed by 5' RACE. Sequenced on an Illumina HiSeq 2000. TCRdb cleaned the public reads at Q25 with fastp, built clones with MiXCR and kept in-frame beta chains. Entries that share a CDR3 protein sequence are merged under the most common genes and DNA. For this sample the table gives about 300,000 distinct CDR3 sequences, of which 10% to 15% were detected only once. 7.2% of the sample is in the top ten clones. Separately, the same data were catalogued under a study of yellow fever vaccine responses in identical twins.

Sequencing used CD8+ T cells sorted from blood. The receptors come from a woman younger than 35 in good health.

This clonotype was found a few times. V and J are TRBV9 and TRBJ2-7; TRBD1 or TRBD2 may be the D gene (5 bases each). The CDR3 is 15 amino acids. The V and J ends lost 0 bases and 3 bases respectively, with 13 bases between them. Germline V gives CDR1 SGDLS, CDR2 YYNGEE. The CDR3: CASSVGGASSYEQYF. CDR3 in DNA: TGTGCCAGCAGCGTAGGAGGGGCTAGCAGCTACGAGCAGTACTTC.

The rearrangement links TRBV4-1 to TRBJ2-1; 15 bases align to TRBD2. The CDR3 has 21 residues. V lost 1 base and J lost 0; bases outside the gene matches: 10. The germline V gene has CDR1 MGHRA and CDR2 YSYEKL. The CDR3 region is CASSQGGGLAGGRGSYNEQFF. DNA for the CDR3: TGCGCCAGCAGCCAAGGAGGTGGACTAGCGGGAGGGCGGGGCTCCTACAATGAGCAGTTCTTC.

This clonotype was counted a few times. DNA for the CDR3: TGTGCCAGCATCATTAGCGGGAGCACCGGGGAGCTGTTTTTT. Its protein is CASIISGSTGELFF. The chain uses TRBV2 and TRBJ2-2; 9 bases match TRBD2. Per germline, CDR1 SNHLY and CDR2 FYNNEI. This CDR3 contains 14 residues. Losses at the gene ends were 7 bases for V and 4 bases for J; bases not matched to a gene: 4.

The V call is TRBV7-9, the J call TRBJ2-2; 7 bases agree with TRBD1. The germline gives CDR1 SEHNR, CDR2 FQNEAQ (reference sequence). The CDR3 totals 14 residues. With V trimmed by 6 bases and J by 4 bases, 5 bases remained unmatched. The CDR3 DNA follows: TGTGCCAGCAGTTCAAGGGGGCTCACCGGGGAGCTGTTTTTT. Its translation: CASSSRGLTGELFF.

This clonotype was observed a few times. The chain carries TRBV29-1 and TRBJ2-5, with D possibly being TRBD1 or TRBD2 (5 bases each). The CDR3 runs to 12 residues. With 4 bases removed from V and 5 bases from J, the gap between germline ends came to 11 bases. Germline assignment: CDR1 SQVTM and CDR2 ANQGSEA. The CDR3 coding sequence is TGCAGCGTTGGGGACGGACGTGAGACCCAGTACTTC. Its translation is CSVGDGRETQYF. Combining the CDR3 with reference TRBV29-1 and TRBJ2-5 gives the whole variable domain SAVISQKPSRDICQRGTSLTIQCQVDSQVTMMFWYRQQPGQSLTLIATANQGSEATYESGFVIDKFPISRPNLTFSTLTVSNMSPEDSSIYLCSVGDGRETQYFGPGTRLLVL.

The rearrangement uses TRBV28 and TRBJ2-7; the match to TRBD1 covers 9 bases. This CDR3 contains 16 residues. Germline V lookup: CDR1 MDHEN, CDR2 SYDVKM. Trimming at V came to 5 bases and at J to 3 bases, leaving 11 bases not matched to a gene. Here the CDR3 DNA reads TGTGCCAGCAGTCCTTCCTCCCGGGACAGGGACTACGAGCAGTACTTC. Its translation is CASSPSSRDRDYEQYF. The full variable domain, in which reference TRBV28 and TRBJ2-7 provide the parts outside the CDR3, is DVKVTQSSRYLVKRTGEKVFLECVQDMDHENMFWYRQDPGLGLRLIYFSYDVKMKEKGDIPEGYSVSREKKERFSLILESASTNQTSMYLCASSPSSRDRDYEQYFGPGTRLTVT.

This clonotype has a handful of counts. The chain has TRBV4-1 and TRBJ2-1, with D possibly being TRBD2 (6 bases). V lost 4 bases to trimming and J lost 4 bases, with 11 bases between them. The germline gives CDR1 MGHRA, CDR2 YSYEKL. The CDR3 runs to 14 residues. CDR3 DNA: TGCGCCAGCAGCCCAGAGGACTATTACAATGAGCAGTTCTTC. Amino acid sequence: CASSPEDYYNEQFF.

The V gene is TRBV6-4, the J gene TRBJ2-1; tentative D call: TRBD2 (6 bases). This CDR3 is built from 12 residues. V shed 8 bases and J shed 14 bases, with 19 bases lying between them. Germline V gene sequence: CDR1 MRHNA, CDR2 SNTAGT. CDR3 residues: CASGGSGTPEFF. In DNA form, the CDR3 reads TGTGCCAGCGGGGGTTCCGGGACTCCGGAGTTCTTC.

The table lists this clonotype with many counts. The V and J genes are TRBV6-2 or TRBV6-3 and TRBJ2-6; D is possibly TRBD1 (7 bases). V gave up 0 bases and J gave up 2 bases, with 23 bases separating them. Germline CDR1 MNHEY, CDR2 SVGEGT. The CDR3 covers 21 residues. CDR3 bases: TGTGCCAGCAGTTACTCTTGGGAGACAGGGAGGAATGTTCCTGGGGCCAACGTCCTGACTTTC. It specifies CASSYSWETGRNVPGANVLTF.